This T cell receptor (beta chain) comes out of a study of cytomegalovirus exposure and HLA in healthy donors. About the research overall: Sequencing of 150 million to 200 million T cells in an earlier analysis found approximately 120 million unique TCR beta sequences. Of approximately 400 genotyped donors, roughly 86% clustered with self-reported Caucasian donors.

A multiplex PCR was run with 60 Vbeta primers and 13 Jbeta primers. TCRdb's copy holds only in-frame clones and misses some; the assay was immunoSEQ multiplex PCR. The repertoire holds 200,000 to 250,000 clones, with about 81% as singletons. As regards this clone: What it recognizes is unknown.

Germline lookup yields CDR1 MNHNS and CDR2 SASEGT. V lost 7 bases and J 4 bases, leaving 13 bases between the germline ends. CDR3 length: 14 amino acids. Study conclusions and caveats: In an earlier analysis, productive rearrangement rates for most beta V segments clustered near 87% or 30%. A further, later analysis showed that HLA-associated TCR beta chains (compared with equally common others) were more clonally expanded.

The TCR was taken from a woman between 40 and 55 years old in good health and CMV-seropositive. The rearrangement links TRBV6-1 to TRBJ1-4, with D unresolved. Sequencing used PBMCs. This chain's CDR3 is CASTRGGYNEKLFF. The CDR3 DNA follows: TGTGCCAGCACTCGTGGCGGTTATAATGAAAAACTGTTTTTT.